Each of the 30 T cell receptor beta chains below was sequenced from the same sample in a study of cytomegalovirus exposure and HLA in healthy donors (TCRdb year 2017). Libraries were prepared through the immunoSEQ multiplex PCR assay. For the multiplex PCR, a mixture combining 60 forward primers for TCR Vbeta segments and 13 reverse primers for TCR Jbeta segments was used. TCRdb holds this immuneACCESS table with in-frame rearrangements only. Some clones are missing; in checked studies, unresolved V genes explain under half, and the rest has no known cause. A total of 130,000 or so clones appear in this sample, nearly 90% of them only once. Roughly 0.5% of the sample belongs to the ten largest clones. Sequenced: PBMCs. The receptors derive from a woman in her thirties or forties in good health and CMV-seronegative.

The genes are TRBV7-9 and TRBJ1-2; a possible D gene is TRBD1 (5 bases). In germline, CDR1 is SEHNR, CDR2 FQNEAQ (reference sequence). The CDR3 runs 13 residues. Trimming removed 5 bases from V and 3 bases from J, with 10 bases in between. The DNA of the CDR3 is TGTGCCAGCAGCCTGGGCAGGGACTATGGCTACACCTTC. This gives the protein CASSLGRDYGYTF.

The genes are TRBV6-7 and TRBJ2-2, with 7 bases matching TRBD1. TRBV6-7 counts as an open reading frame of uncertain function. The CDR3 covers 17 residues. The trim removed 2 bases at V and 0 bases at J, leaving 6 bases unmatched. The CDR3, as DNA: TGTGCCAGCAGTTACGTAAACGACAGGGCGAACACCGGGGAGCTGTTTTTT. Encoded protein: CASSYVNDRANTGELFF.

This chain uses TRBV5-1 with TRBJ1-4; D call uncertain. V was cut by 0 bases and J by 4 bases, with 10 bases left in between. Germline V CDR1 and CDR2: SGHRS, YFSETQ. The CDR3 is 15 amino acids. CDR3 in amino acids: CASSLGADFNEKLFF. CDR3 in DNA: TGCGCCAGCAGCTTGGGTGCGGATTTTAATGAAAAACTGTTTTTT.

The chain combines TRBV7-3 with TRBJ2-5; TRBD2 might be the D (6 bases). Germline loops: CDR1 SGHTA, CDR2 FQGTGA. V lost 2 bases, J lost 5 bases, and 9 bases lay in between. The CDR3 has 13 amino acids. CDR3 bases: TGTGCCAGCAGCTTAGGGAGGACGGAGACCCAGTACTTC. As protein: CASSLGRTETQYF.

The chain has TRBV5-5 and TRBJ1-1; D is perhaps TRBD1 (6 bases). CDR3 size: 14 residues. CDR1 and CDR2 (germline): SGHKS, YYEKEE (reference sequence). V was shortened by 6 bases and J by 3 bases, with 15 bases between the two germline ends. The DNA of the CDR3 is TGTGCCAGCACCCTTCTAACAGGGCACACTGAAGCTTTCTTT. This translates into CASTLLTGHTEAFF. The whole variable domain, remainder taken from reference TRBV5-5 and TRBJ1-1, is DAGVTQSPTHLIKTRGQQVTLRCSPISGHKSVSWYQQVLGQGPQFIFQYYEKEERGRGNFPDRFSARQFPNYSSELNVNALLLGDSALYLCASTLLTGHTEAFFGQGTRLTVV.

This chain uses TRBV10-1 with TRBJ2-3, with a weak D call TRBD2 (6 bases). V lost 5 bases to trimming and J lost 5 bases, with 17 bases between them. Germline V CDR1 and CDR2: WNHNN, SYGVQD (reference sequence). This CDR3 has 15 amino acids. CDR3 amino acids: CASSSQRERGDTQYF. CDR3 coding DNA: TGCGCCAGCAGTTCCCAACGGGAGAGGGGAGATACGCAGTATTTT.

In regard to this clone: The same CDR3 can be traced to other DNA sequences in this sample. The chain carries TRBV5-4 and TRBJ2-1; D is perhaps TRBD1 (5 bases). Germline assignment: CDR1 SGHNT and CDR2 YYREEE (reference sequence). V was pared by 4 bases and J by 9 bases, with 11 bases between. This CDR3 has 12 residues. In nucleotides, the CDR3 is TGTGCCAGCAGCCTCGATCAGGGTGAGCAGTTCTTC. This translates into CASSLDQGEQFF.

J is TRBJ1-1 and V is TRBV2, with D uncertain. V was trimmed by 7 bases and J by 1 base, leaving 10 bases between them. The V gene's germline CDR1 is SNHLY and CDR2 FYNNEI. This CDR3 has 13 amino acids. CDR3 nucleotide sequence: TGTGCCAGCACCCTTACAGAGAACACTGAAGCTTTCTTT. It codes for CASTLTENTEAFF.

The gene calls are TRBV7-9 and TRBJ2-3; unclear D gene. The length of the CDR3 is 16 residues. The germline V gene encodes CDR1 SEHNR and CDR2 FQNEAQ (reference sequence). The V end lost 5 bases, the J end lost 4 bases, and 19 bases lay between the germline ends. CDR3 loop: CASSRIVLESADTQYF. In nucleotides, the CDR3 is TGTGCCAGCAGCCGGATCGTCCTGGAGTCAGCAGATACGCAGTATTTT.

J is TRBJ2-2 and V is TRBV2, with D perhaps TRBD2 (6 bases). The CDR3 contains 15 residues. The V and J ends lost 2 bases and 9 bases respectively, with 16 bases between them. CDR1 is SNHLY and CDR2 is FYNNEI in the germline V gene. CDR3 nucleotide sequence: TGTGCCAGCAGTGAATCGGGGGTATTTGTCCGGGAGCTGTTTTTT. Its translation is CASSESGVFVRELFF.

V and J are TRBV19 and TRBJ2-5; unclear D gene. The V end was cut by 6 bases, the J end by 0 bases, with 5 bases between. CDR3 length: 12 amino acids. The germline CDR1 and CDR2 sequences are LNHDA and SQIVND (reference sequence). The CDR3 sequence is CASSRDQETQYF. The CDR3 nucleotides are TGTGCCAGTAGCCGAGACCAAGAGACCCAGTACTTC.

The chain has TRBV2 and TRBJ1-2; D remains unclear. Germline V gene sequence: CDR1 SNHLY, CDR2 FYNNEI. V lost 8 bases and J lost 1, with 14 bases in between. This CDR3 spans 14 amino acids. The CDR3 reads CASCRRVGNYGYTF. The DNA for the CDR3 is TGTGCCAGCTGTCGCCGGGTCGGTAACTATGGCTACACCTTC.

The chain is built from TRBV15 and TRBJ1-5, with a weak D call TRBD1 (5 bases). Between the trimmed V and J ends, which lost 0 bases and 3 bases, there was a span of 12 bases. The CDR3 is 16 residues long. The germline V gene encodes CDR1 LNHNV and CDR2 YYDKDF (reference sequence). The CDR3 protein is CATSREAAGHNQPQHF. CDR3 DNA: TGTGCCACCAGCAGAGAAGCGGCGGGGCACAATCAGCCCCAGCATTTT.

The J gene is TRBJ2-3, the V gene TRBV10-3; D call uncertain. CDR1 is ENHRY, CDR2 SYGVKD, per germline. CDR3 length equals 12 residues. V dropped 2 bases and J dropped 4 bases, with 4 bases sitting between them. The CDR3 nucleotides read TGTGCCATCAGTGAGCGGGCAGATACGCAGTATTTT. Encoded protein: CAISERADTQYF.

As concerns this clone: An end of the junction differs from the germline gene, which may be a read error. The chain employs TRBV7-9 and TRBJ2-2, with 7 nucleotides matching TRBD1. CDR1 SEHNR and CDR2 FQNEAQ come from the germline V gene (reference sequence). This CDR3 is built from 16 residues. CDR3 region: CSSSLNRGPNTGELFF. The CDR3 bases are TGTTCCAGCAGCCTGAACAGGGGACCGAACACCGGGGAGCTGTTTTTT.

This clone was seen a single time. V usage is TRBV7-9 and J usage is TRBJ2-7; D is perhaps TRBD2 (5 bases). This CDR3 is built from 17 residues. Germline V gives CDR1 SEHNR, CDR2 FQNEAQ (reference sequence). Between the trimmed V and J ends, which lost 3 bases and 1 base, there was a span of 19 bases. The CDR3 DNA reads TGTGCCAGCAGCTTGAGGGAGCGTGGCAGGCCATCCTACGAGCAGTACTTC. It encodes CASSLRERGRPSYEQYF.

The J gene is TRBJ2-1, the V gene TRBV7-9; D not resolved. Germline CDR1 and CDR2: SEHNR and FQNEAQ (reference sequence). This CDR3 region has 14 residues. V was clipped by 6 bases and J by 5 bases, with 14 bases between them. The CDR3 protein is CASRSISSDNEQFF. CDR3 DNA sequence: TGTGCCAGCAGATCGATCTCGTCAGACAATGAGCAGTTCTTC. The full variable domain, its missing parts supplied by reference TRBV7-9 and TRBJ2-1, is DTGVSQNPRHKITKRGQNVTFRCDPISEHNRLYWYRQTLGQGPEFLTYFQNEAQLEKSRLLSDRFSAERPKGSFSTLEIQRTEQGDSAMYLCASRSISSDNEQFFGPGTRLTVL.

The rearrangement joins TRBV4-2 to TRBJ2-2, with TRBD2 matching 9 bases. This CDR3 comprises 15 residues. The ends lost 5 bases at V and 6 bases at J; junction bases unmatched: 7. Germline CDR1 reads LGHNA; CDR2 reads YNFKEQ. The CDR3 DNA reads TGTGCCAGCAGCGGCGGACTAGCGAAGGCCGGGGAGCTGTTTTTT. It translates to CASSGGLAKAGELFF.

This clone was seen once. The chain combines TRBV29-1 with TRBJ1-1; no clear D. Per germline, CDR1 SQVTM and CDR2 ANQGSEA. The CDR3 extends over 15 amino acids. Trimming took off 0 bases at V and 0 bases at J, with 11 bases between the two ends. CDR3 region: CSVEDQHSMNTEAFF. CDR3 DNA sequence: TGCAGCGTTGAAGATCAGCACAGTATGAACACTGAAGCTTTCTTT.

This chain uses TRBV11-2 with TRBJ2-5; D is uncertain. Germline V gene sequence: CDR1 SGHAT, CDR2 FQNNGV. The CDR3 sequence is 13 residues long. The V end was cut by 1 base, the J end by 4 bases, with 7 bases between. In DNA, the CDR3 is TGTGCCAGCAGCTTAGCCGGAGTAGAGACCCAGTACTTC. Protein: CASSLAGVETQYF. Drawing the rest from reference TRBV11-2 and TRBJ2-5, the complete variable domain is EAGVAQSPRYKIIEKRQSVAFWCNPISGHATLYWYQQILGQGPKLLIQFQNNGVVDDSQLPKDRFSAERLKGVDSTLKIQPAKLEDSAVYLCASSLAGVETQYFGPGTRLLVL.

A word on this clone: One junction end disagrees with the germline gene, perhaps due to a read error. This rearrangement joins TRBV7-9 to TRBJ2-5; TRBD1 matches at 12 bases. This CDR3 is built from 15 residues. Germline V gene sequence: CDR1 SEHNR, CDR2 FQNEAQ (reference sequence). The CDR3: CSSSSGTGGMETQYF. The CDR3 DNA reads as TGTTCCAGCAGCAGCGGGACAGGGGGCATGGAGACCCAGTACTTC.

This chain connects TRBV10-2 to TRBJ2-1, with 13 bases identical to TRBD2. V dropped 1 base and J dropped 4; count of bases not matched to a gene: 4. The CDR3 spans 17 residues. Germline CDR1 is WSHSY and CDR2 is SAAADI. CDR3 residues: CASSEFGTSGTYNEQFF. The CDR3 DNA follows: TGCGCCAGCAGTGAGTTCGGGACTAGCGGGACATACAATGAGCAGTTCTTC.

The rearrangement joins TRBV9 to TRBJ2-2, with D maybe TRBD2 (6 bases). Germline V gene sequence: CDR1 SGDLS, CDR2 YYNGEE. V lost 0 bases and J lost 6, with 12 bases in between. The CDR3 is made up of 15 amino acids. In DNA form, the CDR3 reads TGTGCCAGCAGCGTAGCTGCGGGATTCCCCGGGGAGCTGTTTTTT. Its protein product is CASSVAAGFPGELFF.

The chain couples TRBV11-2 to TRBJ2-7; 8 bases align to TRBD2. V dropped 2 bases and J dropped 2; count of bases not matched to a gene: 5. Looked up from germline, CDR1 is SGHAT and CDR2 is FQNNGV. CDR3 length equals 15 residues. Written as DNA, the CDR3 is TGTGCCAGCAGCTTACAAACTAGCGGTGCCTACGAGCAGTACTTC. Translation: CASSLQTSGAYEQYF.

In its sample, this clone was seen once. The junction differs from germline at one of its ends, possibly a read error. The chain combines TRBV29-1 with TRBJ2-3; a possible D gene is TRBD2 (5 bases). Germline V CDR1 and CDR2: SQVTM, ANQGSEA. The CDR3 sequence is 13 residues long. The CDR3: CSGRTRTAETQYF. The CDR3 DNA sequence: TGCAGCGGGAGGACTCGTACGGCAGAAACGCAGTATTTT.

V usage is TRBV28 and J usage is TRBJ1-1; no clear D gene. Trimming pared 6 bases from V and 4 bases from J, leaving 3 bases between. This CDR3 is built from 10 residues. Germline-derived CDR1 and CDR2 are MDHEN and SYDVKM. The CDR3, as DNA: TGTGCCAGCAGGCGCACTGAAGCTTTCTTT. Its translation is CASRRTEAFF.

This rearrangement joins TRBV10-3 to TRBJ2-7; 11 bases map to TRBD1. Unmatched junction bases numbered 3, after V lost 2 bases and J lost 6 bases. CDR3 length equals 14 residues. Per the germline V gene, CDR1 is ENHRY and CDR2 is SYGVKD. The CDR3 loop reads CAISEGTGGGEQYF. As DNA, the CDR3 is TGTGCCATCAGTGAGGGGACAGGGGGAGGCGAGCAGTACTTC.

V gene TRBV29-1 combines with J gene TRBJ1-3, with TRBD1 matching 7 bases. Germline V gives CDR1 SQVTM, CDR2 ANQGSEA. The CDR3 runs to 11 residues. Unmatched junction bases numbered 3, after V lost 5 bases and J lost 8 bases. CDR3: CSVRQGDTIYF. The CDR3 DNA reads TGCAGCGTTAGACAGGGAGACACCATATATTTT. Full variable domain (remainder filled in from reference TRBV29-1 and TRBJ1-3): SAVISQKPSRDICQRGTSLTIQCQVDSQVTMMFWYRQQPGQSLTLIATANQGSEATYESGFVIDKFPISRPNLTFSTLTVSNMSPEDSSIYLCSVRQGDTIYFGEGSWLTVV.

The rearrangement links TRBV10-1 to TRBJ2-1, with 9 bases matching TRBD2. The CDR3 is 14 residues long. CDR1 and CDR2 from the germline V gene are WNHNN and SYGVQD (reference sequence). V trimming: 9 bases; J trimming: 10 bases; junction bases outside the gene matches: 13. The CDR3 protein is CARGGVAGVREQFF. The DNA of the CDR3 is TGCGCCAGGGGGGGGGTAGCGGGAGTTCGGGAGCAGTTCTTC.

The genes are TRBV19 and TRBJ2-4; 12 bases line up with TRBD2. V lost 1 base and J lost 2; bases outside the gene matches: 6. The CDR3 spans 18 residues. Germline loops: CDR1 LNHDA, CDR2 SQIVND (reference sequence). CDR3 sequence: CASSIAGLAGGTKNIQYF. The CDR3 nucleotides read TGTGCCAGTAGTATAGCTGGGCTAGCGGGAGGGACCAAAAACATTCAGTACTTC.